This record looks at one T cell receptor beta chain sequence and its context. The antigen is not known. Some clones are missing from TCRdb's copy, which holds only in-frame ones; the method was immunoSEQ multiplex PCR. The table has 120,000 to 150,000 clones, approximately 91% seen once. This entry belongs to a study of T cell responses to AZD1222 COVID-19 vaccine. Findings of the study overall: In the spike-specific TCR repertoire, nearly half reportedly target unmutated variant regions.

Germline CDR1 and CDR2: KGHSH and LQKENI. Trimming took off 6 bases at V and 0 bases at J, with 12 bases between the two ends. The CDR3 is made up of 15 amino acids. This chain joins TRBV18 and TRBJ2-1, with D possibly being TRBD2 (5 bases). The input for sequencing was peripheral blood, taken 28 days after the second AZD1222 dose. The TCR comes from an adult who received the AZD1222 COVID-19 vaccine. CDR3 coding DNA: TGTGCCAGCTCCCTTTCGGGGTACTCCTACAATGAGCAGTTCTTC. It yields the protein CASSLSGYSYNEQFF.